This is a list of T cell receptor beta chains from one sample in a study of cytomegalovirus exposure and HLA in healthy donors. TCRdb's copy holds only in-frame clones and misses some; the assay was immunoSEQ multiplex PCR. This table holds 190,000 or so clones, about four fifths found once. The sequencing input was PBMCs. Receptors originate from a woman aged 50 to 60 in good health and CMV-seropositive. The CDR3 runs from the conserved cysteine through the conserved F or W. D genes are given only for firm matches. Not every row has a clone size; where given, it reads once, few, many or a size class.

j_call | v_call | clone_size | d_call | cdr3_nt | cdr3_aa
TRBJ1-5 | TRBV19 | few | TRBD1 | TGTGCCGCCGACCAGGGGCCAGGGGGTCTTTATAGCAATCAGCCCCAGCATTTT | CAADQGPGGLYSNQPQHF
TRBJ2-7 | TRBV5-1 | . | TRBD1 | TGCGCCAGCAGCCTCACGGACAGGGAATACGAGCAGTACTTC | CASSLTDREYEQYF
TRBJ2-7 | TRBV4-1 | . | . | TGCGCCAGCAGCCAAGCTCACCTTGGAGGGGCGAACGAGCAGTACTTC | CASSQAHLGGANEQYF
TRBJ2-6 | TRBV7-2 | . | . | TGTGCCAGCAGCTACATCTCTGGGGCCAACGTCCTGACTTTC | CASSYISGANVLTF
TRBJ1-5 | TRBV28 | . | . | TGTGCCAGCAGTCAGGTTGACAGCCCGGGTGATCAGCCCCAGCATTTT | CASSQVDSPGDQPQHF
TRBJ1-3 | TRBV11-2 | . | . | TGTGCCAGCAGTTCAGTAAGGGGGAAGTCTGGAAACACCATATATTTT | CASSSVRGKSGNTIYF
TRBJ2-7 | TRBV6-1 | once | TRBD2 | TGTGCCAGCAGCCGTCTAGCGGGGGACACCTACGAGCAGTACTTC | CASSRLAGDTYEQYF
TRBJ1-2 | TRBV9 | . | . | TGTGCCAGCAGCGCATACCGGGACTGGATCACCTTC | CASSAYRDWITF
TRBJ1-5 | TRBV28 | . | TRBD1 | TGTGCCAGCAGCCAACAGGGGAAATTTAATCAGCCCCAGCATTTT | CASSQQGKFNQPQHF
TRBJ2-3 | TRBV19 | . | TRBD1 | TGTGCCAGTAGTAGGGGACAGGGTACAGATACGCAGTATTTT | CASSRGQGTDTQYF
TRBJ2-2 | TRBV19 | . | TRBD2 | TGTGCCAGTAGGCTAGCGGGGGGCACCGGGGAGCTGTTTTTT | CASRLAGGTGELFF
TRBJ2-7 | TRBV6-6 | . | . | TGTGCCAGCACCAAACGGGACACCACCTACGAGCAGTACTTC | CASTKRDTTYEQYF
TRBJ2-3 | TRBV7-2 | . | . | TGTGCCAGCAGTTTCTCGGTAGGAGGCACAGATACGCAGTATTTT | CASSFSVGGTDTQYF
TRBJ2-7 | TRBV7-6 | . | TRBD2 | TGTGCCAGCAGCCCTGGGGCGGGGGGATCCCCCTACGAGCAGTACTTC | CASSPGAGGSPYEQYF
TRBJ2-6 | TRBV18 | . | . | TGTGCCAGCTCACCACTAGACTCTGGGGCCAACGTCCTGACTTTC | CASSPLDSGANVLTF
TRBJ1-2 | TRBV6-5 | . | . | TGTGCCAGCACCAACGGGGGAGGAGGCTACACCTTC | CASTNGGGGYTF
TRBJ1-1 | TRBV28 | . | . | TGTGCCAGCAGTCCCTTCCGCGGGAAGAACACTGAAGCTTTCTTT | CASSPFRGKNTEAFF
TRBJ1-1 | TRBV19 | few | TRBD1 | TGTGCCAGTAGTGGACAGGGAGGCACTGAAGCTTTCTTT | CASSGQGGTEAFF
TRBJ1-1 | TRBV9 | few | . | TGTGCCAGCAGCGTAGTGGGGGGGGGTTGGGCAGGGCGGGACACTGAAGCTTTCTTT | CASSVVGGGWAGRDTEAFF
TRBJ2-2 | TRBV19 | . | TRBD1 | TGTGCCAGTAAGGACAGGGCAACCGGGGAGCTGTTTTTT | CASKDRATGELFF
TRBJ1-1 | TRBV28 | . | . | TGTGCCAGCAGTTCCTCTACGGGAGAATTGAACACTGAAGCTTTCTTT | CASSSSTGELNTEAFF
TRBJ1-6 | TRBV7-2 | . | . | TGTGCCAGCAGCCCGGGAGTTAATAATTCACCCCTCCACTTT | CASSPGVNNSPLHF
TRBJ1-1 | TRBV5-1 | once | TRBD1 | TGCGCCAGCAGCTGGCAGGCAGGGGGCTATTCCGAGAACACTGAAGCTTTCTTT | CASSWQAGGYSENTEAFF
TRBJ2-3 | TRBV5-4 | . | TRBD2 | TGTGCCAGCAGCTTGGGAGGGCGGCGGGGGGGCCCCCAGGGGACAGATACGCAGTATTTT | CASSLGGRRGGPQGTDTQYF
TRBJ1-5 | TRBV28 | . | . | TGTGCCAGCAGTTTGAGGGTGCGCAATCAGCCCCAGCATTTT | CASSLRVRNQPQHF
TRBJ2-6 | TRBV19 | . | TRBD1 | TGTGCCAGTAGTGATCAGGGGGCCGGGGCCAACGTCCTGACTTTC | CASSDQGAGANVLTF
TRBJ2-5 | TRBV11-2 | once | TRBD2 | TGTGCCAGCAGCCTTAGCGGGGGCGGGGAGACCCAGTACTTC | CASSLSGGGETQYF
TRBJ2-1 | TRBV7-9 | . | . | TGTGCCAGCAGTCCCGCGGTAGGAGGGGGCCGAAATGAGCAGTTCTTC | CASSPAVGGGRNEQFF
TRBJ1-2 | TRBV4-1 | once | . | TGCGCCAGCAGCCTTGGTCGTAGCGGGCCTGGCTACACCTTC | CASSLGRSGPGYTF
TRBJ1-3 | TRBV13 | . | . | TGTGCCAGCAGCTTTGTCTGGCAGGGGAACTTCATCAGCTCTGGAAACACCATATATTTT | CASSFVWQGNFISSGNTIYF
TRBJ1-5 | TRBV6-5 | . | . | TGTGCCAGCAGTTCGACCGGGGAGGGGCATCAGCCCCAGCATTTT | CASSSTGEGHQPQHF
TRBJ1-5 | TRBV6-5 | . | TRBD1 | TGTGCCAGCAGCAACGACAGGGGGTCAAATCAGCCCCAGCATTTT | CASSNDRGSNQPQHF
TRBJ2-1 | TRBV5-1 | . | TRBD2 | TGCGCCAGCAGCGGTACTAGCGGGGGGGCCGGACACAATGAGCAGTTCTTC | CASSGTSGGAGHNEQFF
TRBJ2-6 | TRBV6-4 | many | TRBD1 | TGTGCCAGCACCAAGACAGGGGACGGGGCCAACGTCCTGACTTTC | CASTKTGDGANVLTF
TRBJ1-4 | TRBV28 | . | . | TGTGCCAGCACTAATATCCCCGGGACACATGAAAAACTGTTTTTT | CASTNIPGTHEKLFF
TRBJ2-5 | TRBV19 | . | TRBD2 | TGTGCCAGTAGTAGATCAGCGGGGGTAGGAGAGACCCAGTACTTC | CASSRSAGVGETQYF
TRBJ1-4 | TRBV18 | . | . | TGTGCCAGCTCACCACCGCAATCCGGGGGACGATCTAATGAAAAACTGTTTTTT | CASSPPQSGGRSNEKLFF
TRBJ1-1 | TRBV5-1 | . | . | TGCGCCAGCAGCTTGGCGGCGGGGACGAACACTGAAGCTTTCTTT | CASSLAAGTNTEAFF
TRBJ1-1 | TRBV7-3 | . | . | TGTGCCAGCAGCTTCTCTTCGGGGAGCACTGAAGCTTTCTTT | CASSFSSGSTEAFF
TRBJ1-2 | TRBV6-5 | once | TRBD1 | TGTGCCAGCAGTTACAGTGGGTCAGGGGGCGTCTATGGCTACACCTTC | CASSYSGSGGVYGYTF
TRBJ1-2 | TRBV9 | . | TRBD1 | TGTGCCAGCAGCTTGGGTGGGGGACAGGGTTCTTATGGCTACACCTTC | CASSLGGGQGSYGYTF
TRBJ1-2 | TRBV6-6 | few | . | TGTGCCAGCAGGCAGCAGGGAGGTCATGGCTACACCTTC | CASRQQGGHGYTF
TRBJ2-5 | TRBV4-1 | . | TRBD2 | TGCGCCAGCAGCCCTCGGGGACTAGCGGGGGGGCAAGAGACCCAGTACTTC | CASSPRGLAGGQETQYF